A single sample gave rise to the 19 T cell receptor beta chains below, sequenced in a study of T cell responses to AZD1222 COVID-19 vaccine. Clones were sequenced by immunoSEQ multiplex PCR, and TCRdb holds only the in-frame ones, with some missing. The table has roughly 140,000 clones, roughly 89% seen once. The sequences come from peripheral blood, collected on day 0 of AZD1222 vaccination. These receptors were obtained from an adult in good health.

The rearrangement links TRBV28 to TRBJ2-7; TRBD2 matches at 12 bases. In germline, CDR1 is MDHEN, CDR2 SYDVKM. With 6 bases clipped from V and 3 bases from J, the junction kept 9 bases outside the gene matches. This CDR3 region has 16 residues. The CDR3 bases are TGTGCCAGCAGAACCCCGGGACTAGCGGGTAACTACGAGCAGTACTTC. Its translation is CASRTPGLAGNYEQYF.

The rearrangement joins TRBV9 to TRBJ2-1, with 9 bases aligning to TRBD2. After removal of 3 bases from V and 6 bases from J, the junction contained 13 bases not matched to a gene. Germline CDR1 is SGDLS and CDR2 is YYNGEE. CDR3 size: 17 residues. The CDR3 spells CASSGRGSGRLFNEQFF. For the CDR3, the DNA is TGTGCCAGCAGCGGACGAGGTAGCGGGAGACTTTTCAATGAGCAGTTCTTC.

V gene TRBV6-1 combines with J gene TRBJ2-7, with D possibly being TRBD2 (7 bases). Per germline, CDR1 MNHNS and CDR2 SASEGT. V was shortened by 2 bases and J by 5 bases, with 19 bases between the two germline ends. This CDR3 has 16 amino acids. The CDR3 sequence: CASSEKGGSWGDEQYF. CDR3 sequence (DNA): TGTGCCAGCAGTGAAAAGGGGGGGTCCTGGGGGGACGAGCAGTACTTC.

V and J are TRBV3-1 (or the pseudogene TRBV3-2) and TRBJ1-6; no clear D. V was trimmed by 4 bases and J by 10 bases, leaving 5 bases between them. This CDR3 comprises 11 residues. Germline CDR1 LGHDT, CDR2 YNNKEL (reference sequence). The CDR3 region is CASSRGSPLHF. The CDR3 DNA sequence: TGTGCCAGCAGCCGGGGATCACCCCTCCACTTT.

This chain links TRBV19 with TRBJ1-2; D may be TRBD1 (6 bases). The germline gives CDR1 LNHDA, CDR2 SQIVND (reference sequence). V lost 6 bases and J 2 bases, leaving 16 bases between the germline ends. There are 15 residues in the CDR3. Here the CDR3 DNA reads TGTGCCAGTAGGGGGTTTTACGGACAGAACTATGGCTACACCTTC. This gives the protein CASRGFYGQNYGYTF. Combining the CDR3 with reference TRBV19 and TRBJ1-2 gives the whole variable domain DGGITQSPKYLFRKEGQNVTLSCEQNLNHDAMYWYRQDPGQGLRLIYYSQIVNDFQKGDIAEGYSVSREKKESFPLTVTSAQKNPTAFYLCASRGFYGQNYGYTFGSGTRLTVV.

The rearrangement joins TRBV10-3 to TRBJ1-3; 7 bases are shared with TRBD1. CDR1 is ENHRY, CDR2 SYGVKD, per germline. V lost 4 bases, J lost 0 bases, and 3 bases stayed unmatched. CDR3 size: 15 residues. Here the CDR3 reads CAISGGQSSGNTIYF. DNA for the CDR3: TGTGCCATCAGTGGGGGACAGAGCTCTGGAAACACCATATATTTT.

The gene calls are TRBV27 and TRBJ2-1; D gene uncertain. Germline lookup yields CDR1 MNHEY and CDR2 SMNVEV (reference sequence). This CDR3 comprises 14 residues. V lost 3 bases to trimming and J lost 5 bases, with 11 bases between them. Written as DNA, the CDR3 is TGTGCCAGCAGTTTTCAAGGGAACCACAATGAGCAGTTCTTC. Protein product: CASSFQGNHNEQFF.

V is TRBV18 and J is TRBJ2-1; D tentatively fits TRBD1 or TRBD2 (5 bases each). V was shortened by 2 bases and J by 0 bases, with 11 bases between the two germline ends. The germline CDR1 and CDR2 sequences are KGHSH and LQKENI. This CDR3 contains 16 residues. The CDR3 here is CASSPNTGRSYNEQFF. CDR3 nucleotides: TGTGCCAGCTCACCAAATACGGGACGCTCCTACAATGAGCAGTTCTTC.

V gene TRBV7-2 combines with J gene TRBJ2-1; D gene uncertain. Trimming took off 1 base at V and 2 bases at J, with 9 bases between the two ends. This CDR3 has 15 residues. Germline V gene data show CDR1 as SGHTA and CDR2 as FQGNSA. The CDR3 nucleotides read TGTGCCAGCAGCTTAGATGTCGGAGCCTACAATGAGCAGTTCTTC. As protein: CASSLDVGAYNEQFF.

The chain has TRBV18 and TRBJ1-3; D is undetermined. The CDR3 has 18 residues. Germline CDR1 is KGHSH and CDR2 is LQKENI. V lost 2 bases and J lost 0, with 17 bases in between. The CDR3 DNA sequence: TGTGCCAGCTCACCAAGGGCAATCCTCCCGAGCTCTGGAAACACCATATATTTT. Translating gives CASSPRAILPSSGNTIYF.

V usage is TRBV27 and J usage is TRBJ2-7; D is undetermined. There are 12 residues in the CDR3. Germline values: CDR1 MNHEY, CDR2 SMNVEV (reference sequence). V lost 3 bases, J lost 7 bases, and 10 bases lay in between. CDR3 region: CASSFGPGEQYF. For the CDR3, the DNA is TGTGCCAGCAGTTTCGGACCTGGGGAGCAGTACTTC.

CDR3 sequence: CASSLMTGGDYGYTF. The CDR3 DNA follows: TGTGCCAGCAGTTTAATGACAGGGGGTGACTATGGCTACACCTTC. This rearrangement joins TRBV27 to TRBJ1-2; 9 bases are a match to TRBD1. Germline V lookup: CDR1 MNHEY, CDR2 SMNVEV (reference sequence). V lost 2 bases, J lost 3 bases, and 4 bases stayed unmatched. The CDR3 totals 15 residues.

This clone was seen a handful of times. The chain links TRBV6-2 or TRBV6-3 to TRBJ1-5; a possible D gene is TRBD1 (6 bases). Germline CDR1 reads MNHEY; CDR2 reads SVGEGT. CDR3 length equals 15 residues. Trimming stripped 2 bases from V and 2 bases from J, with 10 bases between. CDR3 loop: CASSYGGLGNQPQHF. CDR3 nucleotide sequence: TGTGCCAGCAGTTACGGGGGGCTAGGCAATCAGCCCCAGCATTTT.

The CDR3 DNA reads TGTGCCAGCAGTCTAGGGACGGGCGGAACTGAAGCTTTCTTT. Protein: CASSLGTGGTEAFF. The J gene is TRBJ1-1, the V gene TRBV28; D may be TRBD1 (5 bases). The germline V and J ends were trimmed by 5 bases and 5 bases, with 15 bases remaining between them. This CDR3 contains 14 residues. Germline-derived CDR1 and CDR2 are MDHEN and SYDVKM. The full variable domain, with the rest looked up from reference TRBV28 and TRBJ1-1, is DVKVTQSSRYLVKRTGEKVFLECVQDMDHENMFWYRQDPGLGLRLIYFSYDVKMKEKGDIPEGYSVSREKKERFSLILESASTNQTSMYLCASSLGTGGTEAFFGQGTRLTVV.

CDR3 protein: CASSLSRQGTEAFF. DNA of the CDR3: TGTGCCAGCAGTTTATCGAGACAGGGGACTGAAGCTTTCTTT. This chain joins TRBV27 and TRBJ1-1, with 8 bases lining up with TRBD1. The CDR3 consists of 14 residues. Trimming at V came to 0 bases and at J to 5 bases, leaving 2 bases not matched to a gene. Looked up from germline, CDR1 is MNHEY and CDR2 is SMNVEV (reference sequence).

V is TRBV28 and J is TRBJ1-5; TRBD1 matches at 8 bases. CDR1 and CDR2 from the germline V gene are MDHEN and SYDVKM. V lost 5 bases to trimming and J lost 14 bases; unmatched junction nucleotides: 8. This CDR3 comprises 12 residues. The CDR3 region has the DNA TGTGCCAGCAGTGGCCATCAGGGGGCTGAGCATTTT. Translating gives CASSGHQGAEHF.

The CDR3, as DNA: TGTGCCAGTAGTACCTTCTATAGGAGGGCCGGGGAGCTGTTTTTT. It codes for CASSTFYRRAGELFF. The chain is built from TRBV19 and TRBJ2-2; TRBD2 might be the D (6 bases). This CDR3 comprises 15 residues. From germline, CDR1 is LNHDA and CDR2 SQIVND (reference sequence). V was pared by 4 bases and J by 6 bases, with 15 bases between.

The gene calls are TRBV5-1 and TRBJ2-3, with D perhaps matching TRBD1 or TRBD2 (7 bases each). The CDR3 totals 15 residues. Germline CDR1 is SGHRS and CDR2 is YFSETQ. V was clipped by 4 bases and J by 2 bases, with 14 bases between them. CDR3 sequence reads: CASSHAGGVTDTQYF. In DNA form, the CDR3 reads TGCGCCAGCAGCCATGCAGGGGGGGTCACAGATACGCAGTATTTT.

The V call is TRBV14, the J call TRBJ2-1; 9 nucleotides agree with TRBD1. Trimming at V came to 3 bases and at J to 4 bases, leaving 4 bases not matched to a gene. The CDR3 covers 15 residues. From germline, CDR1 is SGHDN and CDR2 FVKESK. CDR3: CASSQGTGIYNEQFF. The CDR3 DNA reads as TGTGCCAGCAGCCAGGGGACAGGGATATACAATGAGCAGTTCTTC.